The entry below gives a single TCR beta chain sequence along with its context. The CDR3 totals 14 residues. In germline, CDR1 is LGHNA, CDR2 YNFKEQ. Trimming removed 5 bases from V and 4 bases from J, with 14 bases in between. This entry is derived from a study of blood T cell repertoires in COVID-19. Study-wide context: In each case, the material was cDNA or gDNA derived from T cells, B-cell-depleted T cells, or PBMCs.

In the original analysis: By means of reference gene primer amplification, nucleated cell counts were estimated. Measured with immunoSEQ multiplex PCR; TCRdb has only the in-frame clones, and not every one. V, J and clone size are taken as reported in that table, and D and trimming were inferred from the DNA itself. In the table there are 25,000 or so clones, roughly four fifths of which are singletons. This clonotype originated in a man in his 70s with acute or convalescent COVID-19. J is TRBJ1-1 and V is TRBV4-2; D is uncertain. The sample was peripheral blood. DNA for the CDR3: TGTGCCAGCAGCGATCCGGGGTTAGGCACTGAAGCTTTCTTT. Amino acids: CASSDPGLGTEAFF.